The 17 T cell receptor beta chains below were found in one sample sequenced in a study of STAT5B mutations in CD4+ large granular lymphocyte leukemia. Assay used: immunoSEQ multiplex PCR; TCRdb lists only in-frame clones, some missing. Of 24,000 or so clones in the sample, roughly 69% are singletons; the top ten hold over 9%. Sequences were obtained from CD4+ T cells from blood buffy coats. The receptors here all came from a human donor in good health.

This sequence joins TRBV9 and TRBJ2-1; D is undetermined. Germline V gives CDR1 SGDLS, CDR2 YYNGEE. This CDR3 contains 15 residues. V lost 0 bases, J lost 0 bases, and 7 bases lay in between. This CDR3 is CASSVDVVSYNEQFF. DNA of the CDR3: TGTGCCAGCAGCGTAGATGTAGTCTCCTACAATGAGCAGTTCTTC.

This clone turned up a few times. V gene TRBV5-4 combines with J gene TRBJ2-1, with TRBD2 matching over 12 bases. The CDR3 runs to 15 residues. CDR1 SGHNT and CDR2 YYREEE come from the germline V gene (reference sequence). V was clipped by 0 bases and J by 7 bases; unmatched bases: 2. The CDR3 here is CASSLETSGRNEQFF. CDR3 bases: TGTGCCAGCAGCTTGGAGACTAGCGGGAGAAATGAGCAGTTCTTC. The full variable domain, its missing parts supplied by reference TRBV5-4 and TRBJ2-1, is ETGVTQSPTHLIKTRGQQVTLRCSSQSGHNTVSWYQQALGQGPQFIFQYYREEENGRGNFPPRFSGLQFPNYSSELNVNALELDDSALYLCASSLETSGRNEQFFGPGTRLTVL.

This chain connects TRBV6-5 to TRBJ1-2; D perhaps matches TRBD1 (5 bases). The CDR3 runs to 14 residues. From germline, CDR1 is MNHEY and CDR2 SVGAGI. Trimming removed 2 bases from V and 6 bases from J, with 13 bases in between. DNA of the CDR3: TGTGCCAGCAGTTACCCCGCAGGGTCCGATGGCTACACCTTC. Translated, it gives CASSYPAGSDGYTF.

The chain recombines TRBV7-9 with TRBJ1-2; D is perhaps TRBD1 (5 bases). CDR3 length equals 15 residues. Per germline, CDR1 SEHNR and CDR2 FQNEAQ (reference sequence). Trimming took 5 bases from V and 8 from J, leaving 21 bases between them. The DNA for the CDR3 is TGTGCCAGCAGCCCCTACGGAGGGGACTTAGGCGGCTACACCTTC. Protein: CASSPYGGDLGGYTF.

The chain links TRBV5-5 to TRBJ2-3; possibly TRBD2 for D (5 bases). CDR1 SGHKS and CDR2 YYEKEE come from the germline V gene (reference sequence). Trimming removed 3 bases from V and 3 bases from J, with 11 bases in between. The CDR3 covers 14 residues. CDR3 DNA sequence: TGTGCCAGCAGCTCCGTGTGGGAGACAGATACGCAGTATTTT. Protein product: CASSSVWETDTQYF.

V gene TRBV5-4 combines with J gene TRBJ2-3, with 11 positions matching TRBD2. This CDR3 comprises 17 residues. The V gene's germline CDR1 is SGHNT and CDR2 YYREEE (reference sequence). V shed 0 bases and J 0 bases; nucleotides not matched to a gene: 3. In DNA, the CDR3 is TGTGCCAGCAGCTTGGTACTAGCGGGGGCCAGCACAGATACGCAGTATTTT. This translates into CASSLVLAGASTDTQYF.

The chain is built from TRBV11-2 and TRBJ1-2, with D perhaps matching TRBD1 (5 bases). This CDR3 is 15 amino acids long. Trimming removed 0 bases from V and 2 bases from J, with 10 bases in between. Germline values: CDR1 SGHAT, CDR2 FQNNGV. The CDR3 DNA follows: TGTGCCAGCAGCTTAGATATAGCAGGGAACTATGGCTACACCTTC. As protein: CASSLDIAGNYGYTF. Full variable domain (outside the CDR3, taken from reference TRBV11-2 and TRBJ1-2): EAGVAQSPRYKIIEKRQSVAFWCNPISGHATLYWYQQILGQGPKLLIQFQNNGVVDDSQLPKDRFSAERLKGVDSTLKIQPAKLEDSAVYLCASSLDIAGNYGYTFGSGTRLTVV.

This clone was observed a few times. The chain couples TRBV19 to TRBJ2-7; 7 bases are a match to TRBD1. The germline gives CDR1 LNHDA, CDR2 SQIVND (reference sequence). V lost 4 bases and J lost 0; bases outside the gene matches: 6. The CDR3 is 15 residues long. CDR3 DNA: TGTGCCAGTAGTACCCAGGGGGACGGCTCCTACGAGCAGTACTTC. This translates into CASSTQGDGSYEQYF.

The genes are TRBV19 and TRBJ2-1, with D perhaps given as TRBD1 or TRBD2 (6 bases each). The CDR3 loop spans 16 amino acids. From germline, CDR1 is LNHDA and CDR2 SQIVND (reference sequence). Trimming left V 7 bases short and J 0 bases short, with 16 bases between. CDR3 in amino acids: CASNIRGGNSYNEQFF. CDR3 bases: TGTGCCAGTAACATCAGGGGCGGGAACTCCTACAATGAGCAGTTCTTC.

The chain joins TRBV10-3 to TRBJ1-2; 9 nucleotides align to TRBD1. The CDR3 has 14 amino acids. V shed 9 bases and J 4 bases; nucleotides not matched to a gene: 9. The germline V gene has CDR1 ENHRY and CDR2 SYGVKD. The CDR3 is CAISLQGALYGYTF. The CDR3 nucleotides are TGTGCCATATCCTTACAGGGGGCCCTCTATGGCTACACCTTC.

This chain connects TRBV19 to TRBJ1-4; no clear D. The germline CDR1 and CDR2 sequences are LNHDA and SQIVND (reference sequence). V was shortened by 6 bases and J by 7 bases, with 18 bases between the two germline ends. This CDR3 is 15 amino acids long. CDR3 region: CASSKTLTSSEKLFF. CDR3 nucleotide sequence: TGTGCCAGTAGCAAGACCCTTACATCCTCTGAAAAACTGTTTTTT. Together with reference TRBV19 and TRBJ1-4, the CDR3 gives the full variable domain: DGGITQSPKYLFRKEGQNVTLSCEQNLNHDAMYWYRQDPGQGLRLIYYSQIVNDFQKGDIAEGYSVSREKKESFPLTVTSAQKNPTAFYLCASSKTLTSSEKLFFGSGTQLSVL.

This chain connects TRBV13 to TRBJ2-2; TRBD2 matches at 13 bases. The V gene's germline CDR1 is PRHDT and CDR2 FYEKMQ (reference sequence). J gave up 5 bases and V 5 bases, and 8 bases lay outside the gene matches. The CDR3 is 17 amino acids. CDR3 sequence reads: CASSHGLAGVRTGELFF. The CDR3 region has the DNA TGTGCCAGCAGCCATGGACTAGCGGGAGTCCGTACCGGGGAGCTGTTTTTT.

The V and J genes are TRBV9 and TRBJ1-2; TRBD1 might be the D (6 bases). CDR1 SGDLS and CDR2 YYNGEE come from the germline V gene. This CDR3 spans 15 amino acids. V shed 0 bases and J shed 2 bases, with 11 bases lying between them. CDR3 bases: TGTGCCAGCAGCGTAGCCTGGACAGTCAACTATGGCTACACCTTC. Protein sequence: CASSVAWTVNYGYTF.

The J gene is TRBJ2-5, the V gene TRBV7-6, with D tentatively TRBD1 (5 bases). The ends were cut back, 5 bases at V and 2 bases at J, with 9 bases in the middle. CDR3 size: 13 residues. CDR1 is SGHVS, CDR2 FNYEAQ, per germline. CDR3 sequence (DNA): TGTGCCAGCAGCCTCGGACAACAAGAGACCCAGTACTTC. Translating it yields CASSLGQQETQYF. The whole variable domain, remainder taken from reference TRBV7-6 and TRBJ2-5, is GAGVSQSPRYKVTKRGQDVALRCDPISGHVSLYWYRQALGQGPEFLTYFNYEAQQDKSGLPNDRFSAERPEGSISTLTIQRTEQRDSAMYRCASSLGQQETQYFGPGTRLLVL.

The rearrangement uses TRBV9 and TRBJ2-3; D is uncertain. The CDR3 loop spans 13 amino acids. Trimming took 5 bases from V and 0 from J, leaving 7 bases between them. From germline, CDR1 is SGDLS and CDR2 YYNGEE. As DNA, the CDR3 is TGTGCCAGCAGTCCAAGTAGCACAGATACGCAGTATTTT. Its protein is CASSPSSTDTQYF.

The J gene is TRBJ2-1, the V gene TRBV28; a weak D match, TRBD1 (5 bases). The V end was cut by 2 bases, the J end by 8 bases, with 13 bases between. This CDR3 region has 14 residues. Germline lookup yields CDR1 MDHEN and CDR2 SYDVKM. Here the CDR3 DNA reads TGTGCCAGCAGTTTACCCCAGGGTCGGGATGAGCAGTTCTTC. Its protein product is CASSLPQGRDEQFF.

This clone was detected a few times. The rearrangement uses TRBV5-8 and TRBJ1-2; D remains unclear. The CDR3 has 13 amino acids. V was clipped by 4 bases and J by 4 bases, with 11 bases between them. Germline V gene lookup returns CDR1 SGHTS and CDR2 YDEGEE. The CDR3 loop reads CASSNRLAYGYTF. CDR3 DNA: TGTGCCAGCAGCAACAGACTGGCCTATGGCTACACCTTC.